Sequencing of this TCR beta chain was carried out in a study of T cells in Graves' hyperthyroidism and ophthalmopathy. Overall study results and limits: Among clonotypes expanded in thyroid above 0.001, most were also found in blood.

From RNA transcripts, TCR beta CDR3 regions were amplified. The study used the HTBI primer set for a first-round RT-PCR of the TCR CDR3. One entry per CDR3 protein results from TCRdb running MiXCR on the multiplex PCR reads. The table includes 560,000 or so distinct CDR3 sequences, around 46% detected once. This clonotype has a count of ten or more. The target antigen is unknown. Patients showing uncontrolled infection, other autoimmune disease, pregnancy or lactation were ineligible. The TCR sequence derives from a woman between 18 and 29 years old with Graves' hyperthyroidism. Input material: peripheral blood or thyroid tissue (not recorded which).

The DNA for the CDR3 is TGTGCCAGCAGCATCTGGACAGGGGGTCGTACGAACACTGAAGCTTTCTTT. Translating it yields CASSIWTGGRTNTEAFF. The rearrangement uses TRBV7-9 and TRBJ1-1; 10 bases fit TRBD1. This CDR3 is built from 17 residues. Germline V gene lookup returns CDR1 SEHNR and CDR2 FQNEAQ (reference sequence). The junction had 10 bases not matched to a gene; V was cut back by 5 bases and J by 1 base. Supplemented by reference TRBV7-9 and TRBJ1-1, the full variable domain reads DTGVSQNPRHKITKRGQNVTFRCDPISEHNRLYWYRQTLGQGPEFLTYFQNEAQLEKSRLLSDRFSAERPKGSFSTLEIQRTEQGDSAMYLCASSIWTGGRTNTEAFFGQGTRLTVV.